What follows describes a single TCR beta chain. The sample belongs to a study of identical twins. MiXCR, applied by TCRdb to the 5' RACE reads, yields one record per CDR3 protein. The sample includes roughly 350,000 distinct CDR3 sequences, 9% to 10% of them seen just once. Germline trimming cut 5 bases from V and 3 bases from J; bases unmatched to any gene: 5. This CDR3 spans 14 amino acids. Germline V gene data show CDR1 as SGHRS and CDR2 as YFSETQ. Healthy Caucasians, and only they, were the donors. Sequencing was done on a sample of naive T cells sorted from blood. The chain recombines TRBV5-1 with TRBJ1-1, with TRBD1 matching over 9 bases. This TCR was recovered from a woman aged 45-65 years in good health. The CDR3 nucleotides are TGCGCCAGCAGAGGGACAGGGTGGGACACTGAAGCTTTCTTT. Protein sequence: CASRGTGWDTEAFF.